This T cell receptor beta chain derives from a study of identifying expanded T cells in peripheral blood. General observations from the study: Variance in clone template counts between roughly 2-week samples significantly increased with total template count across all healthy donors.

In the case of this clone: Its specificity is not known.

Assay: immunoSEQ multiplex PCR; the TCRdb copy retains only in-frame clones and omits some. This table holds 85,000 to 90,000 clones, around 88% found once. The CDR3 length is 11 residues. Germline CDR1 is SGHDT and CDR2 is YYEEEE. The V and J ends lost 2 bases and 10 bases respectively, with 8 bases between them. This chain joins TRBV5-6 and TRBJ2-3; D unclear. The sequencing sample was made of blood. The sequence came from a person aged 18-70 years in good health. The CDR3 spells CASSFLGAQYF. CDR3 DNA sequence: TGTGCCAGCAGCTTCTTAGGAGCGCAGTATTTT.